The 18 T cell receptor beta chains below all came from one sample that was sequenced in a study of OX40 agonist ivuxolimab in advanced cancers. Some clones are missing from TCRdb's copy, which holds only in-frame ones; the method was immunoSEQ multiplex PCR. The profile shows tens of thousands of clones, approximately 90% of them singletons. Specimen: CD4+ or CD8+ T cells sorted from blood, collected in a trial of the OX40 agonist ivuxolimab. Every receptor here comes from an adult with an advanced solid tumor such as melanoma, head and neck, liver or kidney cancer.

This clone is a singleton in its sample. This chain joins TRBV7-9 and TRBJ2-1; 8 positions match TRBD2. CDR3 length: 15 residues. The J segment lost 5 bases and the V segment lost 6 bases, leaving 9 bases of the junction unmatched. The germline CDR1 and CDR2 sequences are SEHNR and FQNEAQ (reference sequence). The CDR3 bases are TGTGCCAGCAGTGGCGGGCTAGCGGGTAACAATGAGCAGTTCTTC. Translation gives CASSGGLAGNNEQFF.

The genes are TRBV28 and TRBJ2-1; tentatively, D is TRBD1 or TRBD2 (5 bases each). The CDR3 is 17 amino acids. Germline CDR1 is MDHEN and CDR2 is SYDVKM. The ends were cut back, 2 bases at V and 6 bases at J, with 20 bases in the middle. CDR3 in amino acids: CASSLVPSGRIVNEQFF. CDR3 sequence (DNA): TGTGCCAGCAGTTTAGTACCCTCGGGGCGCATAGTCAATGAGCAGTTCTTC.

The V gene is TRBV30, the J gene TRBJ2-5; 9 nucleotides match TRBD2. Germline lookup yields CDR1 GTSNPN and CDR2 SVGIG (reference sequence). J was trimmed by 6 bases and V by 5 bases; bases with no gene match: 10. This CDR3 has 14 residues. For the CDR3, the DNA is TGTGCCTGGCAAGGGGCTAGCGGGATAAAGACCCAGTACTTC. Its translation is CAWQGASGIKTQYF.

The genes are TRBV5-1 and TRBJ1-1; TRBD1 matches at 10 bases. Germline trimming cut 3 bases from V and 6 bases from J; bases unmatched to any gene: 2. The CDR3 covers 13 residues. Germline V gene data show CDR1 as SGHRS and CDR2 as YFSETQ. CDR3 in DNA: TGCGCCAGCAGCTGGACAGGGGGTTCTGAAGCTTTCTTT. The encoded protein is CASSWTGGSEAFF.

The chain carries TRBV14 and TRBJ2-6; possible D gene TRBD2, 5 bases. From germline, CDR1 is SGHDN and CDR2 FVKESK. Trimming stripped 0 bases from V and 4 bases from J, with 19 bases between. The CDR3 runs to 19 residues. The CDR3 spells CASSQESVYGEGGANVLTF. CDR3 nucleotides: TGTGCCAGCAGCCAAGAGTCCGTGTACGGGGAAGGAGGGGCCAACGTCCTGACTTTC.

The rearrangement joins TRBV4-3 to TRBJ2-2, with D possibly called TRBD1 or TRBD2 (6 bases each). Germline V gene sequence: CDR1 LGHNA, CDR2 YSLEER. V was pared by 0 bases and J by 7 bases, with 21 bases between. This CDR3 spans 18 amino acids. For the CDR3, the DNA is TGCGCCAGCAGCCAAGACGCTGGGCGGGAAAAGGGGGTCGGGGAGCTGTTTTTT. Translating it yields CASSQDAGREKGVGELFF.

The chain joins TRBV6-5 to TRBJ2-5; no definite D call. With 6 bases removed from V and 0 bases from J, the gap between germline ends came to 11 bases. The CDR3 has 14 amino acids. Germline V lookup: CDR1 MNHEY, CDR2 SVGAGI. As DNA, the CDR3 is TGTGCCAGCAGCCGCTTTGAGGACCAAGAGACCCAGTACTTC. It yields the protein CASSRFEDQETQYF.

CDR3 loop: CASSPFQVAGTEAFF. CDR3 in DNA: TGTGCCAGCAGCCCTTTCCAGGTAGCCGGAACTGAAGCTTTCTTT. The chain is built from TRBV14 and TRBJ1-1, with no clear D. V was cut by 4 bases and J by 5 bases, with 17 bases left in between. The CDR3 extends over 15 amino acids. Germline V lookup: CDR1 SGHDN, CDR2 FVKESK.

This chain joins TRBV7-8 and TRBJ1-2; no firm D call. Per germline, CDR1 SGHVS and CDR2 FQNEAQ. The V and J ends lost 1 base and 8 bases respectively, with 26 bases between them. The CDR3 sequence is 18 residues long. CDR3 protein: CASSLVGQSVTSRFGYTF. DNA of the CDR3: TGTGCCAGCAGCTTAGTGGGCCAGTCAGTTACCTCCCGGTTCGGCTACACCTTC.

This rearrangement joins TRBV7-3 to TRBJ2-1; TRBD2 matches at 7 bases. V lost 2 bases and J lost 1; bases outside the gene matches: 2. Germline V gene sequence: CDR1 SGHTA, CDR2 FQGTGA. CDR3 length: 15 amino acids. In DNA, the CDR3 is TGTGCCAGCAGCTTACGGGGGGTTTCCTACAATGAGCAGTTCTTC. It yields the protein CASSLRGVSYNEQFF.

The genes are TRBV28 and TRBJ1-3; D unclear. Trimming removed 5 bases from V and 1 base from J, with 9 bases in between. Germline V gene sequence: CDR1 MDHEN, CDR2 SYDVKM. This CDR3 is 14 amino acids long. CDR3 protein: CASSPPPSGNTIYF. CDR3 sequence (DNA): TGTGCCAGCAGTCCCCCCCCTTCTGGAAACACCATATATTTT.

The chain combines TRBV4-3 with TRBJ2-3; D is unresolved. Germline assignment: CDR1 LGHNA and CDR2 YSLEER. Trimming stripped 3 bases from V and 1 base from J, with 5 bases between. This CDR3 has 13 amino acids. Written as DNA, the CDR3 is TGCGCCAGCAGCCATGAAGGCACAGATACGCAGTATTTT. Translation gives CASSHEGTDTQYF.

CDR3 DNA sequence: TGTGCCAGCAGCGGGCCGGGACAGGGATTATACGAGCAGTACTTC. It codes for CASSGPGQGLYEQYF. The genes are TRBV11-2 and TRBJ2-7; TRBD1 matches 9 bases. The CDR3 length is 15 residues. V trimming: 5 bases; J trimming: 4 bases; junction bases outside the gene matches: 9. Germline values: CDR1 SGHAT, CDR2 FQNNGV. The full variable domain, its missing parts supplied by reference TRBV11-2 and TRBJ2-7, is EAGVAQSPRYKIIEKRQSVAFWCNPISGHATLYWYQQILGQGPKLLIQFQNNGVVDDSQLPKDRFSAERLKGVDSTLKIQPAKLEDSAVYLCASSGPGQGLYEQYFGPGTRLTVT.

This chain links TRBV19 with TRBJ2-7; the D gene is possibly TRBD1 (5 bases). V was shortened by 2 bases and J by 5 bases, with 13 bases between the two germline ends. CDR3 length equals 14 residues. The germline V gene encodes CDR1 LNHDA and CDR2 SQIVND (reference sequence). The CDR3: CASSIIGVPHEQYF. DNA of the CDR3: TGTGCCAGTAGTATAATAGGGGTTCCCCACGAGCAGTACTTC.

This chain uses TRBV5-4 with TRBJ2-1, with 9 bases fitting TRBD2. Germline loops: CDR1 SGHNT, CDR2 YYREEE (reference sequence). The trim removed 4 bases at V and 3 bases at J, leaving 11 bases unmatched. The CDR3 totals 17 residues. CDR3 protein: CASSSSISGRSYNEQFF. Written as DNA, the CDR3 is TGTGCCAGCAGCAGTTCAATAAGCGGGAGGAGCTACAATGAGCAGTTCTTC.

The genes are TRBV11-2 and TRBJ2-1, with D uncertain. Deletions cut 1 base from V and 9 bases from J, with 10 bases between. The CDR3 is 13 residues long. The germline V gene encodes CDR1 SGHAT and CDR2 FQNNGV. CDR3 coding DNA: TGTGCCAGCAGCTTAGGTGAAGGCGGTGAGCAGTTCTTC. Encoded protein: CASSLGEGGEQFF.

This chain uses TRBV27 with TRBJ2-3, with D perhaps matching TRBD2 (6 bases). V was trimmed by 5 bases and J by 3 bases, leaving 24 bases between them. The CDR3 is 18 amino acids. Germline V gene lookup returns CDR1 MNHEY and CDR2 SMNVEV (reference sequence). The CDR3 here is CASSVQIRTKSGTDTQYF. Written as DNA, the CDR3 is TGTGCCAGCAGTGTACAGATTCGGACTAAGAGCGGGACAGATACGCAGTATTTT.

This chain connects TRBV28 to TRBJ2-4, with 8 bases identical to TRBD1. This CDR3 region has 14 residues. Germline V CDR1 and CDR2: MDHEN, SYDVKM. After removal of 6 bases from V and 2 bases from J, the junction contained 3 bases not matched to a gene. CDR3 sequence (DNA): TGTGCCAGCAGGAGGACAGGGACCAAAAACATTCAGTACTTC. Residues: CASRRTGTKNIQYF. Filled out from reference TRBV28 and TRBJ2-4, the complete variable domain reads DVKVTQSSRYLVKRTGEKVFLECVQDMDHENMFWYRQDPGLGLRLIYFSYDVKMKEKGDIPEGYSVSREKKERFSLILESASTNQTSMYLCASRRTGTKNIQYFGAGTRLSVL.